This TCR beta chain was captured by sequencing in a study of response to subunit inactivated influenza vaccine. Findings of the study overall: Authors suggested that a seasonal influenza vaccination recruits few new T cells each time.

This clonotype was seen only a few times. Its antigen is unknown. TCRdb re-called the RT-PCR reads through MiXCR, storing one row per CDR3 protein. The top ten clones hold 11% of a sample with 650,000 to 700,000 distinct CDR3 sequences, 15% to 18% of them seen once. CDR1 and CDR2 from the germline V gene are SGHDT and YYEEEE. The CDR3 covers 14 residues. V lost 0 bases, J lost 1 base, and 5 bases lay in between. The gene calls are TRBV5-6 and TRBJ1-5; D call uncertain. The receptor was derived from a man aged 45-60 years who received an inactivated influenza vaccine. Sequenced material: PBMCs from blood, taken roughly 12 days after vaccination. In nucleotides, the CDR3 is TGTGCCAGCAGCTTGGTTCACAGCAATCAGCCCCAGCATTTT. Its protein product is CASSLVHSNQPQHF.